This entry concerns a single TCR beta chain. The PCR used 60 Vbeta and 13 Jbeta primers. Using immunoSEQ multiplex PCR, the repertoire was profiled, and TCRdb retains in-frame clones only, with some absent. The sample shows approximately 130,000 clones, 80% to 85% of them seen only once. The length of the CDR3 is 12 residues. Looked up from germline, CDR1 is MDHEN and CDR2 is SYDVKM. Deletions cut 3 bases from V and 3 bases from J, with 6 bases between. The record originates from a study of cytomegalovirus exposure and HLA in healthy donors. The receptor was isolated from a woman aged 45-60 years in good health and CMV-seropositive. The chain joins TRBV28 to TRBJ2-7; no reliable D call. Sequenced: PBMCs. The DNA of the CDR3 is TGTGCCAGCAGTTTTCCCCACTACGAGCAGTACTTC. It translates to CASSFPHYEQYF. Complete variable domain (other parts from reference TRBV28 and TRBJ2-7): DVKVTQSSRYLVKRTGEKVFLECVQDMDHENMFWYRQDPGLGLRLIYFSYDVKMKEKGDIPEGYSVSREKKERFSLILESASTNQTSMYLCASSFPHYEQYFGPGTRLTVT.